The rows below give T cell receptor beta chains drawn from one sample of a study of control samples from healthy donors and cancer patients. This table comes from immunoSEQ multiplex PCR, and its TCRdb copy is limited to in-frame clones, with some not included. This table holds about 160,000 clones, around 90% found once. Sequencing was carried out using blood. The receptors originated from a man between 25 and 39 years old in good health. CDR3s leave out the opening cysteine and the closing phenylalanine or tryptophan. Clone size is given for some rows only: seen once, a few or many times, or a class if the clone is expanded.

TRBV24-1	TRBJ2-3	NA	ATSGGSGWRDTQY
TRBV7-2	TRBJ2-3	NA	ASSVQTSGRAADTQY
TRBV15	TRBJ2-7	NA	ATSRIPYEQY
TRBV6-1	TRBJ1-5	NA	ASSEAQVGGWQPQH
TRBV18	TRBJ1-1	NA	ASSPPATGLIEAF
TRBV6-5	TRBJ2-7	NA	ASSYSRGFYEQY
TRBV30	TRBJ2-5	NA	AWERNQETQY
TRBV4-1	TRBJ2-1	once	ASSQEAAGAYNEQF
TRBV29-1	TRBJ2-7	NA	SVEDSSGRAYEQY
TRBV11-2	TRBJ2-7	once	ASSLVVVGDEQY
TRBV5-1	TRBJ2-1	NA	ASSLSAGLRFYNEQF
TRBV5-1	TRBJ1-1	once	ASSSGLNTEAF
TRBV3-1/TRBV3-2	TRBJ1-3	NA	ASGGGLTGNTIY
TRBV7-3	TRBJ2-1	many	ASSLSPSSGRNNEQF
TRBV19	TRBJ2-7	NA	ASSIGQGPNYEQY